The clone carrying this T cell receptor (beta chain) was seen only once. In the original processing: Amplification of reference gene primers provided the estimated nucleated cell counts. Here immunoSEQ multiplex PCR was the method, and the copy in TCRdb shows in-frame clones only, minus some. Clone size and V and J calls were adopted from that table, with D and trimming inferred from the DNA. The repertoire consists of 120,000 or so clones, with 84% occurring once and the leading ten covering around 12%. This specimen belongs to a study of blood T cell repertoires in COVID-19. At the level of the study: Sites in the United States, Italy and Spain provided acute and convalescent COVID-19 samples.

Sequenced material: peripheral blood. The sequence was obtained from a woman in her twenties or thirties who had recovered from COVID-19.

The CDR3 region has the DNA TGTGCCAGCAGCCAGGTCCAGCGGGAGCCCTACGAGCAGTACTTC. It codes for CASSQVQREPYEQYF. The chain links TRBV3-1 (or the pseudogene TRBV3-2) to TRBJ2-7; TRBD2 matches at 8 bases. This CDR3 region has 15 residues. CDR1 is LGHDT and CDR2 is YNNKEL in the germline V gene (reference sequence). Trimming took 3 bases from V and 2 from J; bases not matched to a gene: 6.